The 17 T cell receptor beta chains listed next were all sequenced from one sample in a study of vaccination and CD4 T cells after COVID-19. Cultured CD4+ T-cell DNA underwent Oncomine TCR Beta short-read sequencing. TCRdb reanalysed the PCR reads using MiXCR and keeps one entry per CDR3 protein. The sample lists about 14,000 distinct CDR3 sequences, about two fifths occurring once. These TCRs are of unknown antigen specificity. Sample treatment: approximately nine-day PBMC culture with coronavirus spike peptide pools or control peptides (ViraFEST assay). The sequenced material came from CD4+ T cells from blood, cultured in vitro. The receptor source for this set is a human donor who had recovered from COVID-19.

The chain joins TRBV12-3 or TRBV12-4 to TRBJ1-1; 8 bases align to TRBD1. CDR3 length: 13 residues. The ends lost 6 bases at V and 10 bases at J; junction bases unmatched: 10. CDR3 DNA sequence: TGTGCCAGCAGACAAACAGGGGGTGAGTTAGCTTTCTTT. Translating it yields CASRQTGGELAFF.

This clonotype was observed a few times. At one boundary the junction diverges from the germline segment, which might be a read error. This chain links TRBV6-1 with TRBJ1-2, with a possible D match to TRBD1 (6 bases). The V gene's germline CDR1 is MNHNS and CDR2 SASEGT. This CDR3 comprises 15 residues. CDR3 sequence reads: CASREGGNSLYGYTF. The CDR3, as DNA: TGTGCCAGCAGGGAAGGGGGGAACTCTCTCTATGGCTACACCTTC.

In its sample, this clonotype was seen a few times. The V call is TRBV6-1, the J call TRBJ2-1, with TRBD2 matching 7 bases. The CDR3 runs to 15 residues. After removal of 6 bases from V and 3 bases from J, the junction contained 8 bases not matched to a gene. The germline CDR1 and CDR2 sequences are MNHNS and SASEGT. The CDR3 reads CASSPPGTNYNEQFF. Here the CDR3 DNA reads TGTGCCAGCAGCCCCCCCGGGACTAACTACAATGAGCAGTTCTTC.

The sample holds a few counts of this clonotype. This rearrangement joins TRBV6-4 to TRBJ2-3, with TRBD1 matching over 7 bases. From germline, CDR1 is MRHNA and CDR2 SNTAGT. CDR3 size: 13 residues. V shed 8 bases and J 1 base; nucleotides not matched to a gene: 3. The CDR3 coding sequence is TGTGCCAGCCGCGGACAGGGCACAGATACGCAGTATTTT. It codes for CASRGQGTDTQYF.

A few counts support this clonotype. The CDR3, as DNA: TGTGCCACCAGCAGAGGGGGAGAGGGGCAGCCCCAGCATTTT. This gives the protein CATSRGGEGQPQHF. The rearrangement joins TRBV15 to TRBJ1-5, with D possibly matching TRBD1 (5 bases). Germline V gene sequence: CDR1 LNHNV, CDR2 YYDKDF (reference sequence). This CDR3 has 14 amino acids. Between the trimmed V and J ends, which lost 1 base and 7 bases, there was a span of 11 bases.

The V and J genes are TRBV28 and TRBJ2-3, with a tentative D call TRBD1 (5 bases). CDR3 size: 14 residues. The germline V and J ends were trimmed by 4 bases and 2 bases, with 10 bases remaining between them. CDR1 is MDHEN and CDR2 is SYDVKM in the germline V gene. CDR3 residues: CASSWGGTTDTQYF. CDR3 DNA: TGTGCCAGCAGTTGGGGCGGCACCACAGATACGCAGTATTTT.

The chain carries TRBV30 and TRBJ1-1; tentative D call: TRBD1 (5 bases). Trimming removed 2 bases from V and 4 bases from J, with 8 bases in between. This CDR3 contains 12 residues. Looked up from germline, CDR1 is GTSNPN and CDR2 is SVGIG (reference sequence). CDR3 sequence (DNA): TGTGCCTGGAGTCGACAGCGCACTGAAGCTTTCTTT. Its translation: CAWSRQRTEAFF.

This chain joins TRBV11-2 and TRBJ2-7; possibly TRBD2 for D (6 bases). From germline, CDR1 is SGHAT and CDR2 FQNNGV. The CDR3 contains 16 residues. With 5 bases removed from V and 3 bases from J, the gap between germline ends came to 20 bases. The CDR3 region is CASSPYLDSGGYEQYF. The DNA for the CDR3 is TGTGCCAGCAGCCCGTATCTTGACTCCGGGGGCTACGAGCAGTACTTC.

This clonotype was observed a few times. CDR3 sequence: CASSSHPNTEAFF. Here the CDR3 DNA reads TGTGCCAGCAGCTCCCACCCGAACACTGAAGCTTTCTTT. The chain has TRBV7-2 and TRBJ1-1; no clear D gene. The ends were cut back, 4 bases at V and 1 base at J, with 7 bases in the middle. Germline assignment: CDR1 SGHTA and CDR2 FQGNSA. The CDR3 is made up of 13 amino acids.

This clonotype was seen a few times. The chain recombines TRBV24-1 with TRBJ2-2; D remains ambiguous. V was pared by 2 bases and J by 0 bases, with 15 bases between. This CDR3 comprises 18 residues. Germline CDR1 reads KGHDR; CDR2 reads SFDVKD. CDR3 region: CATSDSPIGQANTGELFF. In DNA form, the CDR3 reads TGTGCCACCAGTGATTCACCTATAGGGCAGGCGAACACCGGGGAGCTGTTTTTT.

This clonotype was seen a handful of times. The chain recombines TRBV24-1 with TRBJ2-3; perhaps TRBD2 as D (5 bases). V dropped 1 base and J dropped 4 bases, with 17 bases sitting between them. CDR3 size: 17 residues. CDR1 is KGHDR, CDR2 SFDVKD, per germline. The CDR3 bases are TGTGCCACCAGTGATTTCGGCTTAGCGATGAACGCAGATACGCAGTATTTT. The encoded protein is CATSDFGLAMNADTQYF.

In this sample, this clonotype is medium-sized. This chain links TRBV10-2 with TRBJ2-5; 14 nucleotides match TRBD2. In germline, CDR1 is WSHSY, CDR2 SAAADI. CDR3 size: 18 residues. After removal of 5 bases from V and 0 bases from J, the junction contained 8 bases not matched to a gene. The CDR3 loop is CASSPRLAGGPYQETQYF. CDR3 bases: TGCGCCAGCAGTCCCCGACTAGCGGGAGGGCCCTACCAAGAGACCCAGTACTTC.

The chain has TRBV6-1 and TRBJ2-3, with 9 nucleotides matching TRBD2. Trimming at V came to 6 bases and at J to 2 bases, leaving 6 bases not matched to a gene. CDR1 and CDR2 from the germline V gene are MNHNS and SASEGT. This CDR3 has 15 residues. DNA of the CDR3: TGTGCCAGCAGACCCATAGCGGGAGCCACAGATACGCAGTATTTT. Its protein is CASRPIAGATDTQYF.

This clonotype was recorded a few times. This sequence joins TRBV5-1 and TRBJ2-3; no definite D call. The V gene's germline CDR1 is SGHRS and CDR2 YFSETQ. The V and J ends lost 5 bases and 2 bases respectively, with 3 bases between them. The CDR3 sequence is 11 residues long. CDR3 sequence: CASRFTDTQYF. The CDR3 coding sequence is TGCGCCAGCAGGTTCACAGATACGCAGTATTTT.

CDR3: CASSANRGRGNSPLHF. CDR3 sequence (DNA): TGTGCCAGCAGCGCAAATAGGGGCAGGGGAAATTCACCCCTCCACTTT. V and J are TRBV9 and TRBJ1-6; a weak D match, TRBD1 (6 bases). Trimming took off 3 bases at V and 7 bases at J, with 17 bases between the two ends. CDR1 SGDLS and CDR2 YYNGEE come from the germline V gene. The CDR3 runs 16 residues.

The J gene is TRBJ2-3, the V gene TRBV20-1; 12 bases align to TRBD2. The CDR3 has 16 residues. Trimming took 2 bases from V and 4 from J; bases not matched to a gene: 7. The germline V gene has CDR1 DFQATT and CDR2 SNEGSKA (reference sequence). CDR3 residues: CSARPLAGGPPDTQYF. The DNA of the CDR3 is TGCAGTGCTAGACCCCTAGCGGGAGGGCCGCCAGATACGCAGTATTTT.

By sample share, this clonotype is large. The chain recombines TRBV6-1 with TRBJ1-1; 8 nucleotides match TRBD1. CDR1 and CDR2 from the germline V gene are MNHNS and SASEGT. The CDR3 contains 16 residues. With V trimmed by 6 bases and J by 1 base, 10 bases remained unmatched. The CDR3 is CASSHGEGTGNTEAFF. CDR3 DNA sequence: TGTGCCAGCAGCCATGGGGAGGGGACAGGGAACACTGAAGCTTTCTTT.